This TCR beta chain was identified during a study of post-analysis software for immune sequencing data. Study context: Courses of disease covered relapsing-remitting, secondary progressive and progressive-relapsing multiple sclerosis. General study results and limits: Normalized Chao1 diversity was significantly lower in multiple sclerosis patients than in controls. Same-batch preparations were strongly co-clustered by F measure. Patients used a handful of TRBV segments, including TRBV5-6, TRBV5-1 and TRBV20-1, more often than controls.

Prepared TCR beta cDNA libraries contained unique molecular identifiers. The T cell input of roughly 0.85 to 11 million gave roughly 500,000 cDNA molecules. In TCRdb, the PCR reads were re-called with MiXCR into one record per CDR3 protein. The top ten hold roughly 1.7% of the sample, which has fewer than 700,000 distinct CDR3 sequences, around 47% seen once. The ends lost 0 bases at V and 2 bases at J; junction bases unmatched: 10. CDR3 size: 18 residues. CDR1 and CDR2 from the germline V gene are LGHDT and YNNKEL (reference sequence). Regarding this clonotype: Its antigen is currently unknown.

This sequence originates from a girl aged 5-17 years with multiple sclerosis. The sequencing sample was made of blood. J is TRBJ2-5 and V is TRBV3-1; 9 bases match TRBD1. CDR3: CASSQDRDRDYPQETQYF. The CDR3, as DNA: TGTGCCAGCAGCCAAGATCGGGACAGGGACTACCCTCAAGAGACCCAGTACTTC.